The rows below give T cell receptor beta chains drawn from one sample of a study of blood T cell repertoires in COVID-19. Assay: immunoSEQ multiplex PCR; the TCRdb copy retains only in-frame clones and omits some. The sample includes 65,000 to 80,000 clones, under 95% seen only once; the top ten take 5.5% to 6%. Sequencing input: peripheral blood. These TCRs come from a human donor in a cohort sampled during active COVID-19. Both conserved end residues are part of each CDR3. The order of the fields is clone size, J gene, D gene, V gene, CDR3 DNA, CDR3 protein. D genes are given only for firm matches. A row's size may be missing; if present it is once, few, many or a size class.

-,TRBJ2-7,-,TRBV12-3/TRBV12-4,TGTGCCAGCAGTTTTCAGGGGTTCAACGAGCAGTACTTC,CASSFQGFNEQYF
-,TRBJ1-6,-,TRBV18,TGTGCCAGCTCACCAGGTGGACATTACAATTCACCCCTCCACTTT,CASSPGGHYNSPLHF
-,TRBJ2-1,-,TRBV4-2,TGTGCCAGCAGCCAAGACAGGGCGTCCTACAATGAGCAGTTCTTC,CASSQDRASYNEQFF
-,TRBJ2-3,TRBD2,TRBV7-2,TGTGCCAGCAGCTTAATGGGGGGGGGAAATACGCAGTATTTT,CASSLMGGGNTQYF
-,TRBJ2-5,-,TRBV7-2,TGTGCCAGCAGCTCAATAGGGGGTAGTCAAGAGACCCAGTACTTC,CASSSIGGSQETQYF
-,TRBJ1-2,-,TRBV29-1,TGCAGCGTTGGTTCAGGGGATGGCTACACCTTC,CSVGSGDGYTF
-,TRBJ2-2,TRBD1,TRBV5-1,TGCGCCAGCAGCCTCGTGACAGGGGGTAACACCGGGGAGCTGTTTTTT,CASSLVTGGNTGELFF
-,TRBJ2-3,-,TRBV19,TGTGCCAGTAGTATAGGAGAAAATACGCAGTATTTT,CASSIGENTQYF
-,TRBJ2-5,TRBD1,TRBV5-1,TGCGCCAGCAGCTTGGGGGACAGGGGACAAGAGACCCAGTACTTC,CASSLGDRGQETQYF
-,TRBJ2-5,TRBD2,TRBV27,TGTGCCAGCAGTCCTTTGGCGGGGGGAAGAGAGACCCAGTACTTC,CASSPLAGGRETQYF
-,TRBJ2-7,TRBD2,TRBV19,TGTGCCAGTAGTATGTGGGCGGGGGGGCAAAACGAGCAGTACTTC,CASSMWAGGQNEQYF
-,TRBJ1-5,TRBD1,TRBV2,TGTGCCAGCAGTGGCAGGGACAGGAATAGCAATCAGCCCCAGCATTTT,CASSGRDRNSNQPQHF
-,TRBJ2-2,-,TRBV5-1,TGCGCCAGCAGCTTGGTTACCAGGGGCGGCACCGGGGAGCTGTTTTTT,CASSLVTRGGTGELFF
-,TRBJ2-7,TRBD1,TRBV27,TGTGCCAGCAGTCTAGTACAGGGGGCAGGGGAGCAGTACTTC,CASSLVQGAGEQYF
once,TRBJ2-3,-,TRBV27,TGTGCCAGCAGTTTACTCGGCACAGATACGCAGTATTTT,CASSLLGTDTQYF
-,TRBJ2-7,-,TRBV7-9,TGTGCCAGCAGCTTAGCTGGGGGCGTCTACGAGCAGTACTTC,CASSLAGGVYEQYF
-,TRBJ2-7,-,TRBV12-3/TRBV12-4,TGTGCCAGCACTAGCTTAGGGGGCGAGCAGTACTTC,CASTSLGGEQYF
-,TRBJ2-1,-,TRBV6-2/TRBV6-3,TGTGCCAGCAGTTACTCGGACTACGGGAGCAATGAGCAGTTCTTC,CASSYSDYGSNEQFF
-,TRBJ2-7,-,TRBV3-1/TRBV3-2,TGTGCCAGCCAGGACTCCTACGAGCAGTACTTC,CASQDSYEQYF
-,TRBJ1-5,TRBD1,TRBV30,TGTGCCTCCTCCAGGGGGCAAGGTCAGCCCCAGCATTTT,CASSRGQGQPQHF
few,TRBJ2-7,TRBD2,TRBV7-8,TGTGCCAGCAGCCCCCTAGCGGTGAGCTCCTACGAGCAGTACTTC,CASSPLAVSSYEQYF
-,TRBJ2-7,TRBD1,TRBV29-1,TGCAGCGCCGCGGGACAGGGGGCCCCCTACGAGCAGTACTTC,CSAAGQGAPYEQYF
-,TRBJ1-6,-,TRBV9,TGTGCCAGCAGCGTAGTTCCGGATAATTCACCCCTCCACTTT,CASSVVPDNSPLHF
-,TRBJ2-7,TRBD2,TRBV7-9,TGTGCCAGCAGCTCACGACTAGCGGGGGGGTTCGAGCAGTACTTC,CASSSRLAGGFEQYF
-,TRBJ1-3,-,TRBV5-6,TGTGCCAGCAGCGAAGTGGGCAGTACTTCGAGCTCTGGAAACACCATATATTTT,CASSEVGSTSSSGNTIYF
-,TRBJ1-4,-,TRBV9,TGTGCCAGCAGCGCTCGGGAGAGTCATGAAAAACTGTTTTTT,CASSARESHEKLFF
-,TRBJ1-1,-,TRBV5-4,TGTGCCAGCAGCCTGGGACAAGGTAAAACTGAAGCTTTCTTT,CASSLGQGKTEAFF
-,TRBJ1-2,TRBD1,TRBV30,TGTGCCTGGAGTAATACAGGGGGCGATGGCTACACCTTC,CAWSNTGGDGYTF
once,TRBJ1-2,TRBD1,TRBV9,TGTGCCAGCAGCATGGGACAGAACTATGGCTACACCTTC,CASSMGQNYGYTF
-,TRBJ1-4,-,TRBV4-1,TGCGCCAGCAGCCCTTCGGGGGGCCGGAATGATCCGTTTTTT,CASSPSGGRNDPFF
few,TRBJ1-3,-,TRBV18,TGTGCCAGCTCACGACAGTCTGGAAACACCATATATTTT,CASSRQSGNTIYF
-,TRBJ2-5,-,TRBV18,TGTGCCAGCTCACCACGCAGGGCGGAAGAGACCCAGTACTTC,CASSPRRAEETQYF